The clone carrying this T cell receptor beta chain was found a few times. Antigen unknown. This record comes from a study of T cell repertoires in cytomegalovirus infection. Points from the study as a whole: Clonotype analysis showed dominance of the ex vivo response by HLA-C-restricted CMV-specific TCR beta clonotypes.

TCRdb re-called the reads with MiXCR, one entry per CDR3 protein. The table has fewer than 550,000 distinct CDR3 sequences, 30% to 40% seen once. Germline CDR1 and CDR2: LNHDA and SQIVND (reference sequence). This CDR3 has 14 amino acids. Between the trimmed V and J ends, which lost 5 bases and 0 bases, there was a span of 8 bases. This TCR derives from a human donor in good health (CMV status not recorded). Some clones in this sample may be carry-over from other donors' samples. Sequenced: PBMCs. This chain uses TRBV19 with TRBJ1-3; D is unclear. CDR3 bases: TGTGCCAGTAGTCCCCTGAGCTCTGGAAACACCATATATTTT. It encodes CASSPLSSGNTIYF.